What follows describes a single TCR beta chain. Antigen specificity is unknown. This sample is drawn from a study of T cell responses to AZD1222 COVID-19 vaccine. The table came from immunoSEQ multiplex PCR; TCRdb's copy has only in-frame clones and leaves some out. This table holds roughly 140,000 clones, roughly 92% found once. The CDR3 is 14 amino acids. Germline assignment: CDR1 KGHSH and CDR2 LQKENI. The V segment lost 5 bases and the J segment 1 base; nucleotides outside the gene matches: 2. Findings of the study overall: At baseline, just a handful of AZD1222 recipients tested seropositive.

The starting material was peripheral blood, obtained on day 0 of AZD1222 vaccination. This TCR was sampled from an adult in good health. The chain has TRBV18 and TRBJ2-5; 9 nucleotides agree with TRBD2. The CDR3 bases are TGTGCCAGCTCATATAGCGGGGGCCAAGAGACCCAGTACTTC. Its translation is CASSYSGGQETQYF.